What follows describes a single T cell receptor beta chain. Antigen specificity is unknown. This sample was taken from a study of cytomegalovirus exposure and HLA in healthy donors. The overall study: The 100 to 150 validation repertoires were reported in a later analysis to have been generated on the same platform as the 666 first-cohort repertoires. Findings and limits, study-wide: The study designated around 150 TCR beta chains cytomegalovirus-associated. Reported performance of the classifier showed diagnosis of cytomegalovirus status with high specificity and sensitivity. It was confirmed in vitro that three of the CMV-associated chains were specific for CMV antigens.

Trimming shortened V by 10 bases and J by 7 bases, and 17 bases separated the two germline ends. The CDR3 sequence is 13 residues long. From germline, CDR1 is MNHNY and CDR2 SVGAGI (reference sequence). TCRdb keeps only in-frame clones here, not all; method: immunoSEQ multiplex PCR. Here the sample spans approximately 60,000 clones, approximately 90% being singletons. The sample taken for sequencing was PBMCs. The TCR sequence derives from a man aged 18 to 30 in good health and CMV-seronegative. This sequence joins TRBV6-6 and TRBJ2-1, with TRBD1 as a possible D gene (5 bases). CDR3 protein: CATLPGRVNEQFF. In DNA, the CDR3 is TGTGCCACCTTACCGGGCAGGGTTAATGAGCAGTTCTTC.